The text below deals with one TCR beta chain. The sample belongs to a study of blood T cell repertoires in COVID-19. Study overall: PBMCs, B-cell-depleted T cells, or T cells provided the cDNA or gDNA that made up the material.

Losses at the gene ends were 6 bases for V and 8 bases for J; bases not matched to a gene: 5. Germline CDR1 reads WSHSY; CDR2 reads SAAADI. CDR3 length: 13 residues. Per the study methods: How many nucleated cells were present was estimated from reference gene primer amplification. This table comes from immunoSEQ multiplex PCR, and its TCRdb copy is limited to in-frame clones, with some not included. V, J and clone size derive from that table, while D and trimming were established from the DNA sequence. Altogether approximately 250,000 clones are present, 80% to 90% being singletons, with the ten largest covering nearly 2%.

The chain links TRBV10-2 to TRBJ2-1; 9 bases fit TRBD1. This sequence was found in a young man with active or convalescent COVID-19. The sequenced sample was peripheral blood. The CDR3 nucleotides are TGCGCCAGCAGGACAGGGGGTTTTGATGAGCAGTTCTTC. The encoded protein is CASRTGGFDEQFF.